Below, 12 T cell receptor beta chains from the same sample are listed, as sequenced in a study of blood T cell repertoires in COVID-19 (TCRdb year 2020). Libraries were made using the immunoSEQ multiplex PCR assay. TCRdb stores this immuneACCESS table with in-frame sequences only. Part of the clones is absent; in the studies checked, under half of the shortfall reflects unresolved V genes, and no reason is known for the rest. This sample comprises about 150,000 clones, around 84% of them detected only once. Under 2.5% of the sample goes to the ten largest clones. Source material: peripheral blood. Source of these receptors: a man in his 70s with acute or convalescent COVID-19.

The V call is TRBV19, the J call TRBJ1-4; D gene ambiguous. Germline loops: CDR1 LNHDA, CDR2 SQIVND (reference sequence). The CDR3 runs to 13 residues. V lost 5 bases, J lost 8 bases, and 12 bases lay in between. The CDR3 coding sequence is TGTGCCAGTAGTCGTCCTACCCCGGAAAAACTGTTTTTT. This sequence encodes CASSRPTPEKLFF.

This clone showed up just once. The V and J genes are TRBV18 and TRBJ1-1; the match to TRBD1 covers 8 bases. CDR3 length equals 16 residues. V gave up 2 bases and J gave up 1 base; unmatched junction bases: 6. In germline, CDR1 is KGHSH, CDR2 LQKENI. CDR3 loop: CASSPFTGGQNTEAFF. CDR3 DNA: TGTGCCAGCTCACCATTTACAGGGGGGCAGAACACTGAAGCTTTCTTT. Full variable domain (outside the CDR3, taken from reference TRBV18 and TRBJ1-1): NAGVMQNPRHLVRRRGQEARLRCSPMKGHSHVYWYRQLPEEGLKFMVYLQKENIIDESGMPKERFSAEFPKEGPSILRIQQVVRGDSAAYFCASSPFTGGQNTEAFFGQGTRLTVV.

The chain recombines TRBV6-5 with TRBJ2-2, with TRBD2 matching 12 bases. This CDR3 comprises 15 residues. Trimming cost V 11 bases and J 1 base; bases outside gene matches: 5. The germline V gene encodes CDR1 MNHEY and CDR2 SVGAGI. The CDR3 nucleotides are TGTGCCGGCGGACTAGCGGGGTTGAACACCGGGGAGCTGTTTTTT. Amino acid sequence: CAGGLAGLNTGELFF.

This clone has just a few counts. This chain uses TRBV19 with TRBJ1-6, with a tentative D call TRBD1 (6 bases). Germline loops: CDR1 LNHDA, CDR2 SQIVND (reference sequence). V lost 2 bases and J lost 9, with 20 bases in between. This CDR3 has 17 residues. CDR3 amino acids: CASSITVQGLSGSPLHF. CDR3 DNA sequence: TGTGCCAGTAGTATAACGGTACAGGGCCTAAGTGGTTCACCCCTCCACTTT.

This chain uses TRBV19 with TRBJ1-5; a possible D gene is TRBD1 (6 bases). The CDR3 runs 13 residues. The germline V and J ends were trimmed by 4 bases and 4 bases, with 8 bases remaining between them. Germline values: CDR1 LNHDA, CDR2 SQIVND (reference sequence). CDR3 nucleotides: TGTGCCAGTAGTAGGGGGCTAAATCAGCCCCAGCATTTT. Protein product: CASSRGLNQPQHF. The full variable domain, its missing parts supplied by reference TRBV19 and TRBJ1-5, is DGGITQSPKYLFRKEGQNVTLSCEQNLNHDAMYWYRQDPGQGLRLIYYSQIVNDFQKGDIAEGYSVSREKKESFPLTVTSAQKNPTAFYLCASSRGLNQPQHFGDGTRLSIL.

The chain has TRBV4-1 and TRBJ2-3; 8 bases are shared with TRBD1. The germline V gene encodes CDR1 MGHRA and CDR2 YSYEKL. V dropped 4 bases and J dropped 2; count of bases not matched to a gene: 14. The CDR3 covers 18 residues. For the CDR3, the DNA is TGCGCCAGCAGCCCCGACAGGGGCCGCCTACTCTTCACAGATACGCAGTATTTT. Translating gives CASSPDRGRLLFTDTQYF.

The genes are TRBV4-1 and TRBJ2-5; TRBD1 matches 10 bases. CDR3 length: 16 residues. Germline V gene lookup returns CDR1 MGHRA and CDR2 YSYEKL. V was pared by 1 base and J by 0 bases, with 2 bases of the junction left unmatched. As DNA, the CDR3 is TGCGCCAGCAGCCAAGCGGGGACAGGGGACCAAGAGACCCAGTACTTC. Translating gives CASSQAGTGDQETQYF.

For this clone: Other DNA variants within this sample encode the same CDR3. This chain connects TRBV18 to TRBJ2-3, with D possibly being TRBD1 (6 bases). V lost 2 bases and J 0 bases, leaving 6 bases between the germline ends. The CDR3 has 14 residues. Germline CDR1 and CDR2: KGHSH and LQKENI. The CDR3 reads CASSPGQSTDTQYF. Written as DNA, the CDR3 is TGTGCCAGCTCACCAGGACAGAGCACAGATACGCAGTATTTT. The full variable domain, with the rest looked up from reference TRBV18 and TRBJ2-3, is NAGVMQNPRHLVRRRGQEARLRCSPMKGHSHVYWYRQLPEEGLKFMVYLQKENIIDESGMPKERFSAEFPKEGPSILRIQQVVRGDSAAYFCASSPGQSTDTQYFGPGTRLTVL.

The V gene is TRBV2, the J gene TRBJ1-4, with a tentative D call TRBD1 (5 bases). The V gene lost 4 bases and the J gene lost 4 bases, with 10 bases spanning the gap. CDR1 and CDR2 from the germline V gene are SNHLY and FYNNEI. This CDR3 is 14 amino acids long. The CDR3 spells CASSGDRGNEKLFF. CDR3 nucleotide sequence: TGTGCCAGCAGTGGAGATAGGGGTAATGAAAAACTGTTTTTT. The full variable domain, rest sourced from reference TRBV2 and TRBJ1-4, is EPEVTQTPSHQVTQMGQEVILRCVPISNHLYFYWYRQILGQKVEFLVSFYNNEISEKSEIFDDQFSVERPDGSNFTLKIRSTKLEDSAMYFCASSGDRGNEKLFFGSGTQLSVL.

This chain uses TRBV6-6 with TRBJ2-5; weak D call: TRBD2 (5 bases). CDR1 and CDR2 from the germline V gene are MNHNY and SVGAGI (reference sequence). The CDR3 is 16 residues long. V was pared by 6 bases and J by 2 bases, with 19 bases between. CDR3 sequence: CASSPILGEGQETQYF. In DNA, the CDR3 is TGTGCCAGCAGCCCTATCTTAGGAGAGGGTCAAGAGACCCAGTACTTC.

The chain carries TRBV27 and TRBJ2-5; 9 positions agree with TRBD1. Germline CDR1 is MNHEY and CDR2 is SMNVEV (reference sequence). This CDR3 contains 13 residues. V lost 10 bases, J lost 5 bases, and 8 bases stayed unmatched. This CDR3 is CATRTGAVETQYF. CDR3 coding DNA: TGTGCCACCCGGACAGGGGCGGTGGAGACCCAGTACTTC.

The chain carries TRBV30 and TRBJ1-4; weak D call: TRBD1 (6 bases). V lost 0 bases to trimming and J lost 7 bases, with 12 bases between them. Per the germline V gene, CDR1 is GTSNPN and CDR2 is SVGIG (reference sequence). CDR3 length: 14 amino acids. The CDR3 reads CAWSVRGASEKLFF. CDR3 coding DNA: TGTGCCTGGAGTGTACGGGGGGCTAGTGAAAAACTGTTTTTT. The whole variable domain, filled in from reference TRBV30 and TRBJ1-4, reads SQTIHQWPATLVQPVGSPLSLECTVEGTSNPNLYWYRQAAGRGLQLLFYSVGIGQISSEVPQNLSASRPQDRQFILSSKKLLLSDSGFYLCAWSVRGASEKLFFGSGTQLSVL.